This T cell receptor (beta chain) appears in the sequencing data of a study of PD-L1 blockade in urothelial cancer. Study details: Patients' atezolizumab regimen, 1,200 mg intravenously every 3 weeks, began around 2014. Blood samples had a median of roughly 140,000 T cells, roughly 83,000 unique TCRs, and clonality more than 0.075. Patients with male sex and bladder-origin urothelial cancer accounted for about nine tenths of the roughly 29 enrolled.

TCRdb keeps only in-frame clones here, not all; method: immunoSEQ multiplex PCR. The sample lists 85,000 to 130,000 clones, about nine tenths occurring once. This CDR3 is 14 amino acids long. Germline loops: CDR1 MNHNY, CDR2 SVGAGI (reference sequence). After removal of 8 bases from V and 5 bases from J, the junction contained 9 bases not matched to a gene. This clonotype was sampled from a woman older than 75 with urothelial cancer. The chain combines TRBV6-6 with TRBJ2-1; 7 bases map to TRBD2. The material was PBMCs, obtained around atezolizumab (anti-PD-L1) treatment. CDR3 loop: CASGGGSVNNEQFF. Written as DNA, the CDR3 is TGTGCCAGCGGCGGCGGGAGTGTAAACAATGAGCAGTTCTTC.